Reported below is one T cell receptor beta chain. The target antigen is unknown. The entry originates in a study of cytomegalovirus exposure and HLA in healthy donors. Study overall: Membership in the Caucasian-associated ancestry cluster was found for 81% of fewer than 450 genotyped donors.

Notes on the study in general: Earlier analysis yielded a pattern in which most TCR beta V segments were productive about 87% or about 30% of the time. Many donors carried some public TCRs, although rarity characterized most TCR sequences. An apparent linkage of common viral pathogens to several of the most significant clusters emerged in a later analysis.

This CDR3 contains 14 residues. Deletions cut 0 bases from V and 3 bases from J, with 9 bases between. The germline gives CDR1 SGDLS, CDR2 YYNGEE. In the PCR, 60 Vbeta and 13 Jbeta primers were used. TCRdb keeps only in-frame clones here, not all; method: immunoSEQ multiplex PCR. The record lists more than 40,000 clones, of which the ten most abundant hold 2% to 2.5%. This TCR was recovered from a female donor in good health and CMV-seronegative. The V call is TRBV9, the J call TRBJ1-1; no clear D gene. The source material was PBMCs. CDR3 residues: CASSVADQDTEAFF. In nucleotides, the CDR3 is TGTGCCAGCAGCGTAGCTGATCAGGACACTGAAGCTTTCTTT.